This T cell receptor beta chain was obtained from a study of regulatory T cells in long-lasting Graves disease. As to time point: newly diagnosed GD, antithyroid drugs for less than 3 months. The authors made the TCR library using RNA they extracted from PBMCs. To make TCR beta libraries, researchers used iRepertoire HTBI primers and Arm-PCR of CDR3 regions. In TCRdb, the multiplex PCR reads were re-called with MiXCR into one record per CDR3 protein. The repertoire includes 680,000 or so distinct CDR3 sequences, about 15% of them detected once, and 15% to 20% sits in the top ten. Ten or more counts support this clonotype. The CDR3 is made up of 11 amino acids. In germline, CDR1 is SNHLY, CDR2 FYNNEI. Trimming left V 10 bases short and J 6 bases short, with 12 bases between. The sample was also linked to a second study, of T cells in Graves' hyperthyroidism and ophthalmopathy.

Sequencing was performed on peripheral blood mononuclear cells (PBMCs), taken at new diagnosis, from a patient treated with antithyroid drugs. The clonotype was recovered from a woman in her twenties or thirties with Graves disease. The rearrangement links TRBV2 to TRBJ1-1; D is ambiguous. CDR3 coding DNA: TGTGCCACCGGATGGGTGTCTGAAGCTTTCTTT. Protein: CATGWVSEAFF.